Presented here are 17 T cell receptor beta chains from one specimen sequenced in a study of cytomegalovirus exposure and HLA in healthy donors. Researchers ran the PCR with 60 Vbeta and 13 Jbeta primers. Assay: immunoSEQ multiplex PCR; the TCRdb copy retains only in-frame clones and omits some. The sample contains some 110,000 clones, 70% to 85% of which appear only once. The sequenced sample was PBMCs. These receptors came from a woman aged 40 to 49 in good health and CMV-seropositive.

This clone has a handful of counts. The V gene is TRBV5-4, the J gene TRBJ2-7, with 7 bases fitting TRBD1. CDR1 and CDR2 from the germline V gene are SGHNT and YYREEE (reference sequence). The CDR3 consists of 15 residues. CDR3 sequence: CVARPQGEGPYEQYF. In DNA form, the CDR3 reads TGTGTCGCTCGGCCCCAGGGGGAAGGTCCCTACGAGCAGTACTTC.

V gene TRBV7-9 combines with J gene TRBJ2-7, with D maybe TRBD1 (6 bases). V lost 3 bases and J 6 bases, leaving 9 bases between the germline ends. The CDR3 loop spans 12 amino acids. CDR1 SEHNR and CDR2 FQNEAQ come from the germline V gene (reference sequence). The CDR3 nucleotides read TGTGCCAGCAGCTTCGAGGACAGCGAGCAGTACTTC. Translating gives CASSFEDSEQYF.

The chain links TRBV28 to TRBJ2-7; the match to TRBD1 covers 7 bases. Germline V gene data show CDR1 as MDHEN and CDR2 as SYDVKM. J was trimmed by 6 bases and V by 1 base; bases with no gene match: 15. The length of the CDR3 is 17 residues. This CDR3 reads CASSLSRRDRVLVEQYF. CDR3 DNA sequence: TGTGCCAGCAGTTTATCACGCCGCGACAGGGTCTTGGTCGAGCAGTACTTC.

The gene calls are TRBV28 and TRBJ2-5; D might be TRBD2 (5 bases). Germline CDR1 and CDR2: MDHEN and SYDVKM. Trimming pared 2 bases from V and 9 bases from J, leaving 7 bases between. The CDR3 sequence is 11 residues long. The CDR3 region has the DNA TGTGCCAGCAGTTTAGTCGGGGCCCAGTACTTC. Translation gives CASSLVGAQYF.

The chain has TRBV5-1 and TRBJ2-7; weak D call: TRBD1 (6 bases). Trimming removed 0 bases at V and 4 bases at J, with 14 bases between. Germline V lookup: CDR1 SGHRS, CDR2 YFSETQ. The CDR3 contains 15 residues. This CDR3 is CASSLVPDRSYEQYF. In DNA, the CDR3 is TGCGCCAGCAGCTTGGTACCCGACAGGTCTTACGAGCAGTACTTC.

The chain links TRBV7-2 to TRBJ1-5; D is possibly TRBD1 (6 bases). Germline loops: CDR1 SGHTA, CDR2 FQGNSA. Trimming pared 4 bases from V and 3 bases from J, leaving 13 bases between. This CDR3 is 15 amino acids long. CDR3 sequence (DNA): TGTGCCAGCAGCTCCGAAGGGACAATCAATCAGCCCCAGCATTTT. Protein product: CASSSEGTINQPQHF.

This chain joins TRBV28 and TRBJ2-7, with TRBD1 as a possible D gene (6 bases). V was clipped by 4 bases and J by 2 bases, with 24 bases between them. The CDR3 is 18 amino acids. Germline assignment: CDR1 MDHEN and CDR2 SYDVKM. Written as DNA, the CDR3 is TGTGCCAGCAGTTCCAGGGTCCCTTTAAGGGGGTCTACCTACGAGCAGTACTTC. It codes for CASSSRVPLRGSTYEQYF.

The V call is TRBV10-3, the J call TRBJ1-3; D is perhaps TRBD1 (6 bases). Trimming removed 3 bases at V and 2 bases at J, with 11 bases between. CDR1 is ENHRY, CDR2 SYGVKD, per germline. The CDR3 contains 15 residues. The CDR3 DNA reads TGTGCCATCAGTGAAGGGGGAAGGACTGGAAACACCATATATTTT. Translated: CAISEGGRTGNTIYF.

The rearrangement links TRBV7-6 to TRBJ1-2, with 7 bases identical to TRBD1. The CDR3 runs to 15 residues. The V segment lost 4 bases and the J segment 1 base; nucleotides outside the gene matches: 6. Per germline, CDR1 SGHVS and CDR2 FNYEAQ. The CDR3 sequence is CASSSMGQINYGYTF. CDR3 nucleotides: TGTGCCAGCAGCTCAATGGGACAGATTAACTATGGCTACACCTTC.

This CDR3 reads CASSEGQDNYGYTF. The DNA of the CDR3 is TGTGCCAGCAGTGAGGGACAGGATAACTATGGCTACACCTTC. This chain uses TRBV2 with TRBJ1-2; 8 nucleotides align to TRBD1. The germline gives CDR1 SNHLY, CDR2 FYNNEI. CDR3 length equals 14 residues. V dropped 3 bases and J dropped 1; count of bases not matched to a gene: 1. Together with reference TRBV2 and TRBJ1-2, the CDR3 gives the full variable domain: EPEVTQTPSHQVTQMGQEVILRCVPISNHLYFYWYRQILGQKVEFLVSFYNNEISEKSEIFDDQFSVERPDGSNFTLKIRSTKLEDSAMYFCASSEGQDNYGYTFGSGTRLTVV.

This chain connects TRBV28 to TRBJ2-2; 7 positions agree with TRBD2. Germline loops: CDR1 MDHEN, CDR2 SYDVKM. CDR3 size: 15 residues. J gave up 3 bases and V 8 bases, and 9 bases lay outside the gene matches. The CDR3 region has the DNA TGTGCCAGCGTTGGCGGCGGGAGACACACCGGGGAGCTGTTTTTT. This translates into CASVGGGRHTGELFF.

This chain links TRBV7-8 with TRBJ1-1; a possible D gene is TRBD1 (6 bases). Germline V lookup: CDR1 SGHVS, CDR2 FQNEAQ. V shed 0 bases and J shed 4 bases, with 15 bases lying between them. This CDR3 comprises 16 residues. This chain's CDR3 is CASSLAPWGLGTEAFF. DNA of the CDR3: TGTGCCAGCAGCTTAGCGCCTTGGGGGCTTGGCACTGAAGCTTTCTTT.

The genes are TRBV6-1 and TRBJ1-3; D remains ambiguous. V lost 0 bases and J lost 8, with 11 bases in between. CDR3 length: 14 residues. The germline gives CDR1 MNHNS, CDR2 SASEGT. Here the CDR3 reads CASSEAALRDTIYF. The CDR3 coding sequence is TGTGCCAGCAGTGAAGCGGCCTTGCGGGACACCATATATTTT.

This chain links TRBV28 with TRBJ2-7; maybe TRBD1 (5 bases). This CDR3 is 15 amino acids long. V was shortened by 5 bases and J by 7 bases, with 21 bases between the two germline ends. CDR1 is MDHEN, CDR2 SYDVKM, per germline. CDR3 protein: CASSRPRTSFKEQYF. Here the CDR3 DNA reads TGTGCCAGCAGTCGCCCCCGGACATCTTTTAAGGAGCAGTACTTC.

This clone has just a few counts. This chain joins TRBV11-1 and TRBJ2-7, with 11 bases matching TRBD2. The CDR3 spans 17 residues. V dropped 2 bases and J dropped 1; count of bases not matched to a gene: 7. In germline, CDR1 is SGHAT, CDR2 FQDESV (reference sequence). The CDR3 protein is CASSLLGLAGGSYEQYF. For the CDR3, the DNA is TGTGCCAGCAGCTTACTAGGTCTAGCGGGAGGATCCTACGAGCAGTACTTC. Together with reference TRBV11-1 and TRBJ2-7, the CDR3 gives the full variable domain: EAEVAQSPRYKITEKSQAVAFWCDPISGHATLYWYRQILGQGPELLVQFQDESVVDDSQLPKDRFSAERLKGVDSTLKIQPAELGDSAMYLCASSLLGLAGGSYEQYFGPGTRLTVT.

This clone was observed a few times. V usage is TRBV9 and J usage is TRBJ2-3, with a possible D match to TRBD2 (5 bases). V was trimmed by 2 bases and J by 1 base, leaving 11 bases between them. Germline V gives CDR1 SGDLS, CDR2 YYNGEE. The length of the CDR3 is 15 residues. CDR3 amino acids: CASSVGSGGTDTQYF. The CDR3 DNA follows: TGTGCCAGCAGCGTTGGAAGCGGCGGCACAGATACGCAGTATTTT. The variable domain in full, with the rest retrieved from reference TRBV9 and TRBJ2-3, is DSGVTQTPKHLITATGQRVTLRCSPRSGDLSVYWYQQSLDQGLQFLIQYYNGEERAKGNILERFSAQQFPDLHSELNLSSLELGDSALYFCASSVGSGGTDTQYFGPGTRLTVL.

CDR3: CASSLADRGDRAFF. CDR3 nucleotides: TGCGCCAGCAGCTTGGCTGACAGGGGGGATCGAGCTTTCTTT. V usage is TRBV5-1 and J usage is TRBJ1-1, with 9 bases lining up with TRBD1. The CDR3 covers 14 residues. V dropped 0 bases and J dropped 10; count of bases not matched to a gene: 7. CDR1 is SGHRS, CDR2 YFSETQ, per germline.